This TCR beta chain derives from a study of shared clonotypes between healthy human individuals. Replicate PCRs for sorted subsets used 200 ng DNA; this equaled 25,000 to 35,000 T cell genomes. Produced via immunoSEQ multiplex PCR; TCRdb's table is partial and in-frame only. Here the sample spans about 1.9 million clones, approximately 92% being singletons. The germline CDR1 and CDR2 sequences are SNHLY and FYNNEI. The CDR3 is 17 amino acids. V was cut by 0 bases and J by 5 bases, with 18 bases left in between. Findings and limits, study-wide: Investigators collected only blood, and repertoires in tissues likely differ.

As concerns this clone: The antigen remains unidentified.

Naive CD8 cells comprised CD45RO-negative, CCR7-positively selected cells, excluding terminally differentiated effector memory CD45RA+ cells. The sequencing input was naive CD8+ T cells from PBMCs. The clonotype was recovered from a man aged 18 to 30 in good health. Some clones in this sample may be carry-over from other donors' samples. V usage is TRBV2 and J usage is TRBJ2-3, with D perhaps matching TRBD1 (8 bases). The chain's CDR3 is CASSEAGLQGEGDTQYF. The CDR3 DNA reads TGTGCCAGCAGTGAAGCTGGGTTACAGGGGGAGGGAGATACGCAGTATTTT.